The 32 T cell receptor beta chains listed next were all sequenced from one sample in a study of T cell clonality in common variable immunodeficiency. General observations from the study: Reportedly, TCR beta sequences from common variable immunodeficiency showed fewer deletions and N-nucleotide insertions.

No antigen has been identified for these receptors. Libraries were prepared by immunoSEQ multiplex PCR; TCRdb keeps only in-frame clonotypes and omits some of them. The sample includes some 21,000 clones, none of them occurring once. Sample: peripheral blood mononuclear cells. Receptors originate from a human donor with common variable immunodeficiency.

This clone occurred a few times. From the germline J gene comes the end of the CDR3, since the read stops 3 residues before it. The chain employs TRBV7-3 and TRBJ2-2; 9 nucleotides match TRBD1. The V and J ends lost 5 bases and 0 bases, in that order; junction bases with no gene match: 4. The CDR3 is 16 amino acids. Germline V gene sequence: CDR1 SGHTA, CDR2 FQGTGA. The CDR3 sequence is CASSPWDRANTGELFF. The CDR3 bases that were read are TGTGCCAGCAGCCCATGGGACAGGGCGAACACCGGGGAG.

Partial CDR3 DNA: TGTGCCAGCAGCTTAATGCAGGGAAAGGGGTACGAG. Translated: CASSLMQGKGYE. Given in full, the CDR3 is CASSLMQGKGYEQYF. V is TRBV7-2 and J is TRBJ2-7; D might be TRBD1 (5 bases). The CDR3 end falls 3 residues outside the read, so it is completed with the germline J gene. V was trimmed by 2 bases and J by 4 bases, leaving 15 bases between them. Germline values: CDR1 SGHTA, CDR2 FQGNSA. CDR3 length equals 15 residues.

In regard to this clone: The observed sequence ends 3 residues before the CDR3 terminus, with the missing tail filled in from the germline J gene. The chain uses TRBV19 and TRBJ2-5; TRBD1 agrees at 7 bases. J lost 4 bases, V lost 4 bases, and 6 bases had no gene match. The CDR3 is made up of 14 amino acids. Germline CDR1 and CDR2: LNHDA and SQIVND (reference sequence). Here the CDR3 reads CASSTRQGGETQYF. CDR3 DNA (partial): TGTGCCAGTAGTACTCGACAGGGCGGAGAGACC.

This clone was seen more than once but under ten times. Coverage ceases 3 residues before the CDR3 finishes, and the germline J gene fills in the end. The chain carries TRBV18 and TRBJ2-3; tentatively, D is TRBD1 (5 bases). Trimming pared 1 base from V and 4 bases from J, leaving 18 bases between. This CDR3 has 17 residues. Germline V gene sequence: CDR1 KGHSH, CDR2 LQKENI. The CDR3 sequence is CASSPLGASALPDTQYF. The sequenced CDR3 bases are TGTGCCAGCTCACCACTTGGGGCCTCGGCCCTCCCAGATACG.

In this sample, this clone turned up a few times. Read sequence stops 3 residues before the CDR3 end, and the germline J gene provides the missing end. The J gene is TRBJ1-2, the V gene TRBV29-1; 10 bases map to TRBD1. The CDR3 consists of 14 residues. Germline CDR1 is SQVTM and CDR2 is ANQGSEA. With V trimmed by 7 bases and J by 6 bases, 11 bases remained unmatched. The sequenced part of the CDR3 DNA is TGCAGCGCGAGGGGCGGGACAGGGGTTGATGGC. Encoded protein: CSARGGTGVDG. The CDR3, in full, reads CSARGGTGVDGYTF.

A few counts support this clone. The DNA read from the CDR3 is TGTGCCAGCTCACCATCGGGACAGTTCTATGGC. It yields the protein CASSPSGQFYG. The CDR3 in its entirety is CASSPSGQFYGYTF. The chain has TRBV18 and TRBJ1-2; 7 bases agree with TRBD1. The sequence runs out 3 residues before the end of the CDR3; the remainder is reconstructed from the germline J gene. The CDR3 runs to 14 residues. The germline CDR1 and CDR2 sequences are KGHSH and LQKENI. V was pared by 2 bases and J by 4 bases, with 4 bases of the junction left unmatched.

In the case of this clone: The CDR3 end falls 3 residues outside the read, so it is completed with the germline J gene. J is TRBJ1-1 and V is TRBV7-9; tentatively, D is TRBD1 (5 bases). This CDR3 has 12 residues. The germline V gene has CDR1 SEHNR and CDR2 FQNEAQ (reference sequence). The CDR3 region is CASSFGGYGAFF. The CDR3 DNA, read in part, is TGTGCCAGCAGCTTCGGGGGTTATGGA.

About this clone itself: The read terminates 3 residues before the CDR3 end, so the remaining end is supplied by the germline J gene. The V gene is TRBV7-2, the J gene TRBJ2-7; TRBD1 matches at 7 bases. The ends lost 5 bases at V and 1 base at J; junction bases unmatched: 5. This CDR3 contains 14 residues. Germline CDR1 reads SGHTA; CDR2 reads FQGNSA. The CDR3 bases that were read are TGTGCCAGCAGCAACCGACAGGGATCCTACGAG. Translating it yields CASSNRQGSYE. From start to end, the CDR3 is CASSNRQGSYEQYF.

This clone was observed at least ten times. Incomplete CDR3 DNA: TGTGCCAGCAGCTATATGGACAGGGGGGACTACGAG. It translates to CASSYMDRGDYE. From start to end, the CDR3 is CASSYMDRGDYEQYF. The rearrangement joins TRBV7-9 to TRBJ2-7; 10 nucleotides agree with TRBD1. The read comes to an end 3 residues before the CDR3 does, leaving the germline J gene to fill in the end. V gave up 4 bases and J gave up 3 bases; unmatched junction bases: 6. The CDR3 runs 15 residues. CDR1 is SEHNR and CDR2 is FQNEAQ in the germline V gene (reference sequence).

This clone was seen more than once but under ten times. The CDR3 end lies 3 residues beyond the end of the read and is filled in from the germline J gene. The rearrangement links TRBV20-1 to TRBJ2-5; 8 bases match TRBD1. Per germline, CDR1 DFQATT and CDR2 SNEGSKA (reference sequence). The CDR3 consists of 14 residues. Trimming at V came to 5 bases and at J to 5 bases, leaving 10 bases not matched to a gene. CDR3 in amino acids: CSADRGFIGETQYF. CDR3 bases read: TGCAGTGCTGACAGGGGTTTTATCGGGGAGACC.

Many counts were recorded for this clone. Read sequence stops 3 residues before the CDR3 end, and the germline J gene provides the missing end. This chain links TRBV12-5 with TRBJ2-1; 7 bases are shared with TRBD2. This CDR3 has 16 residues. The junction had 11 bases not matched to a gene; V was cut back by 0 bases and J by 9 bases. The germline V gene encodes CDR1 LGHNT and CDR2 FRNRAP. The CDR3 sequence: CASGLVVGGDRGEQFF. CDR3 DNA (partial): TGTGCTAGTGGTTTGGTAGTGGGGGGGGATCGGGGTGAG.

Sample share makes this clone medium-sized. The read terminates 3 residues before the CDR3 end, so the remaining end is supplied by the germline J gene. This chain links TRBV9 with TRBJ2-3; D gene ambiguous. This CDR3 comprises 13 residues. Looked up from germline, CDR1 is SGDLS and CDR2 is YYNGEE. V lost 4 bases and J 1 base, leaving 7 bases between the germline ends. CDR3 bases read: TGTGCCAGCAGCCCCTCTCGCACAGATACG. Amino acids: CASSPSRTDT. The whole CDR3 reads CASSPSRTDTQYF.

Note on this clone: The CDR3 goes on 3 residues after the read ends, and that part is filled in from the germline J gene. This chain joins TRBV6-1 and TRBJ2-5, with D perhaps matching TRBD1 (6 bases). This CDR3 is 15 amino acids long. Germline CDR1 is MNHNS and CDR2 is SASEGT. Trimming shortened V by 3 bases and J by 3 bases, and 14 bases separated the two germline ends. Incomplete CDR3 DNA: TGTGCCAGCAGTGATGAAAACAGGGTGGAAGAGACC. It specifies CASSDENRVEET. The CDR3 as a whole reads CASSDENRVEETQYF.

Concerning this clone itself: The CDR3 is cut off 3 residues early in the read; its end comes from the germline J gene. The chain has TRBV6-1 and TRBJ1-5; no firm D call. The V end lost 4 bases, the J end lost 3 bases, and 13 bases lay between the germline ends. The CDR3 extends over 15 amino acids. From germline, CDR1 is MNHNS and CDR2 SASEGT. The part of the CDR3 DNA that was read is TGTGCCAGCAGTGCCTCCCAGTTTTCCAATCAGCCC. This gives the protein CASSASQFSNQP. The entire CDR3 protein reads CASSASQFSNQPQHF.

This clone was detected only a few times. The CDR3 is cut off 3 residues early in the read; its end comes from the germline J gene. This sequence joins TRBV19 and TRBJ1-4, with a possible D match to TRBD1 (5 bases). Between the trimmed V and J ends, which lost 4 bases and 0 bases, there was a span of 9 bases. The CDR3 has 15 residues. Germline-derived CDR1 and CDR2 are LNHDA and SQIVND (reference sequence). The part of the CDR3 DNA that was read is TGTGCCAGTAGTACCGGGACTTCAACTAATGAAAAA. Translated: CASSTGTSTNEK. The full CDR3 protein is CASSTGTSTNEKLFF.

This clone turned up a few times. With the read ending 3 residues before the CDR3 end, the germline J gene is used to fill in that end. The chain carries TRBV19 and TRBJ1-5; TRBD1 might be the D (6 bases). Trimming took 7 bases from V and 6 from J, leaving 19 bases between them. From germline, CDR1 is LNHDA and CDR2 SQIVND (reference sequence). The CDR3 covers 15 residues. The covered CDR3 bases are TGTGCCAGTAACAAACACAGACAGGAAGGTCAGCCC. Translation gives CASNKHRQEGQP. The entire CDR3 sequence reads CASNKHRQEGQPQHF.

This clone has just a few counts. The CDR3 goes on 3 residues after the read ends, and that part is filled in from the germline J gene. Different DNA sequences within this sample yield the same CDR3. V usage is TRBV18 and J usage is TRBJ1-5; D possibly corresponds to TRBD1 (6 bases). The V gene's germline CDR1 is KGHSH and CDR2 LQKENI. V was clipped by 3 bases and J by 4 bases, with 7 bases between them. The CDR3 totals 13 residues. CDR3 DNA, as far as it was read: TGTGCCAGCTCACCGGACAGAAATCAGCCC. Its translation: CASSPDRNQP. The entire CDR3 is CASSPDRNQPQHF.

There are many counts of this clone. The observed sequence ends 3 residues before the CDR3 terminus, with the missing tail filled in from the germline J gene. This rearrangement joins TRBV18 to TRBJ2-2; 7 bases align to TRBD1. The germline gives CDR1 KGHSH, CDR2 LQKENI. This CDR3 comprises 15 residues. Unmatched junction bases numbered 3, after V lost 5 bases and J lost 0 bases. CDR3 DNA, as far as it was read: TGTGCCAGCTCAAAGGACAGGACGAACACCGGGGAG. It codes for CASSKDRTNTGE. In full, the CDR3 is CASSKDRTNTGELFF.

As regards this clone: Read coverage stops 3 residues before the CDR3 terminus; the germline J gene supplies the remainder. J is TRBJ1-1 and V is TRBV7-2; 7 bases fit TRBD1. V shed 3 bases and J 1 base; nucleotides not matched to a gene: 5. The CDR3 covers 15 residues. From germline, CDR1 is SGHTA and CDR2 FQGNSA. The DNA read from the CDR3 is TGTGCCAGCAGCTTCAATCAGGGGGGGAACACTGAA. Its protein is CASSFNQGGNTE. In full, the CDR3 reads CASSFNQGGNTEAFF.

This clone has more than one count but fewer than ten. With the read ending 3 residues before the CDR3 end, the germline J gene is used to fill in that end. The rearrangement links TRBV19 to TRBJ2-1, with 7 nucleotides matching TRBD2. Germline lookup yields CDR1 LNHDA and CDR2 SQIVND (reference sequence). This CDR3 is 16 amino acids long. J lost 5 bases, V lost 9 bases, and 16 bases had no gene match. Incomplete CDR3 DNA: TGTGCCAGCCGCCATATAGGTAGCGGGCTAAACAATGAG. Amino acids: CASRHIGSGLNNE. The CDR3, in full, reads CASRHIGSGLNNEQFF.

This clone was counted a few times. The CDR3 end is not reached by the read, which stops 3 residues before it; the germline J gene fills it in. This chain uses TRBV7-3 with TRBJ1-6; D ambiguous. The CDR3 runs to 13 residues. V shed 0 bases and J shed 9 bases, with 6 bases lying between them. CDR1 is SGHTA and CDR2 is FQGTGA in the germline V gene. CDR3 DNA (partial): TGTGCCAGCAGCTTAACCCCGGGTTCACCC. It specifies CASSLTPGSP. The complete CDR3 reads CASSLTPGSPLHF.

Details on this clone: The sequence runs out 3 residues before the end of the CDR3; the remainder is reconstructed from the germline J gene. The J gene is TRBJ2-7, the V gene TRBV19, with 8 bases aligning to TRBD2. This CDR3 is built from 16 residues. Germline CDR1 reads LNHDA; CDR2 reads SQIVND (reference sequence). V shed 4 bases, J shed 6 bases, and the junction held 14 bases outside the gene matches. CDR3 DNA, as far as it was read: TGTGCCAGTAGTAAACCCTCCTCGGGGGGGGTGAGCGAG. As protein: CASSKPSSGGVSE. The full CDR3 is CASSKPSSGGVSEQYF.

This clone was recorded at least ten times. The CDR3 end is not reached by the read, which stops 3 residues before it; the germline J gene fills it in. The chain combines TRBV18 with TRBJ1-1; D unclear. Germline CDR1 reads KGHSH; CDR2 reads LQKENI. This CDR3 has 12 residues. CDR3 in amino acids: CASSPPGRLAFF. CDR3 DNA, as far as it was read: TGTGCCAGCTCACCACCTGGCAGATTG.

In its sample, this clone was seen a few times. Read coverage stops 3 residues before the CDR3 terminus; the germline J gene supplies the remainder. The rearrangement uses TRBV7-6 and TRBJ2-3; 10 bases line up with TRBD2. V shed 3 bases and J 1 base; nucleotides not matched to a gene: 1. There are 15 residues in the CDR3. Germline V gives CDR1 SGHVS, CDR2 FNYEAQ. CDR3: CASSFLAGGTDTQYF. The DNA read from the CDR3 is TGTGCCAGCAGCTTCCTAGCGGGAGGCACAGATACG.

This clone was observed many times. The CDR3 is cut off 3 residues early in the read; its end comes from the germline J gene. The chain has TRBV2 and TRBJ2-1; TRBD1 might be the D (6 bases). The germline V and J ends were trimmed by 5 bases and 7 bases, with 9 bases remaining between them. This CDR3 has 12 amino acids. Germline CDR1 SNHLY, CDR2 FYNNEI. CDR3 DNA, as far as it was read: TGTGCCAGCAGTCAGCAGGGGAATGAG. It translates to CASSQQGNE. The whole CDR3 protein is CASSQQGNEQFF.

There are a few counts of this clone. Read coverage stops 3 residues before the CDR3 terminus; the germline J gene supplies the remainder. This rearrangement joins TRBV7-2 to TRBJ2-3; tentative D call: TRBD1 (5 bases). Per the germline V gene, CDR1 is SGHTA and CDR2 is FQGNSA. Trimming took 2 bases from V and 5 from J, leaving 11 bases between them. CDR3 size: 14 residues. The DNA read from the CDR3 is TGTGCCAGCAGCTTATTGGACACAAAAGATACG. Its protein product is CASSLLDTKDT. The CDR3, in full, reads CASSLLDTKDTQYF.

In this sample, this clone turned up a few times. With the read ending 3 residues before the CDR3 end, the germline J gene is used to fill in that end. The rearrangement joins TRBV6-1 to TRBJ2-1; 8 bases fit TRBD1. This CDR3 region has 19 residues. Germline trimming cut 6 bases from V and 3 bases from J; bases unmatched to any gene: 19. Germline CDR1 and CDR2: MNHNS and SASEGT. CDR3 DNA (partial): TGTGCCAGCAGCGAACGACCTTTTCTAACAGGGGGGATCTACAATGAG. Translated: CASSERPFLTGGIYNE. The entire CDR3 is CASSERPFLTGGIYNEQFF.

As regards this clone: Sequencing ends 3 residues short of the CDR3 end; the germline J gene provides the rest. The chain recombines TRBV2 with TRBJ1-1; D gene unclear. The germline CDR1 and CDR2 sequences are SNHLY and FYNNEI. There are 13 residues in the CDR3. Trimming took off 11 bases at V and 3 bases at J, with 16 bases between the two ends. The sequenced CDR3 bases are TGTGCCCTACTAGGGAGCCTTGACACTGAA. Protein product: CALLGSLDTE. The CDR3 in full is CALLGSLDTEAFF.

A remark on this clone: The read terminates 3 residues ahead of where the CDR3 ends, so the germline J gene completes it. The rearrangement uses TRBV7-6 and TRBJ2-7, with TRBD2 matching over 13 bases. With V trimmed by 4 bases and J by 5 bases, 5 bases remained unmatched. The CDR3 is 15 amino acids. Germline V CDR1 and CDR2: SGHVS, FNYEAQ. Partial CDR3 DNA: TGTGCCAGCAGCTCCGGGACTAGCGGGGTCCACGAG. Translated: CASSSGTSGVHE. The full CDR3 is CASSSGTSGVHEQYF.

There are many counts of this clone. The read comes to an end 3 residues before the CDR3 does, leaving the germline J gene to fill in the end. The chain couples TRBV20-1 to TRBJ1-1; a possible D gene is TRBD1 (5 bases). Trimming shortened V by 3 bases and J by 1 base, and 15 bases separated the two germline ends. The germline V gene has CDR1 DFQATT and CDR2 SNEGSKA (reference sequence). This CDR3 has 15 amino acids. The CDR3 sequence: CSARRWGESNTEAFF. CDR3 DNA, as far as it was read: TGCAGTGCTAGGAGGTGGGGCGAATCGAACACTGAA.

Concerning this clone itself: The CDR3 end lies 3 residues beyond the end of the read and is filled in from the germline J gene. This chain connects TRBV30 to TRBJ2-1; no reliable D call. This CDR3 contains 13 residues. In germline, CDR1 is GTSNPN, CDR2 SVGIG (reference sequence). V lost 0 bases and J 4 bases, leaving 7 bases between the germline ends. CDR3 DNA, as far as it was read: TGTGCCTGGAGTGTATCTAAATACAATGAG. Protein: CAWSVSKYNE. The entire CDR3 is CAWSVSKYNEQFF.

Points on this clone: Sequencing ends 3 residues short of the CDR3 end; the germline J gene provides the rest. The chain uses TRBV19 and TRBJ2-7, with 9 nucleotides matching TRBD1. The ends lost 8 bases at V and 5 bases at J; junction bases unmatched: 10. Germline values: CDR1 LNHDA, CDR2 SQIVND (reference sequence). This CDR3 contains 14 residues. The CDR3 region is CASSGQGIFHEQYF. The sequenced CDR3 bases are TGTGCCAGTTCGGGACAGGGTATATTCCACGAG.